The sequence of this T cell receptor beta chain was determined in a study of shared clonotypes between healthy human individuals. V was cut by 0 bases and J by 7 bases, with 9 bases left in between. This CDR3 is 13 amino acids long. CDR1 SGHDN and CDR2 FVKESK come from the germline V gene. Repertoires were generated with immunoSEQ multiplex PCR, while TCRdb's copy carries only in-frame clones and drops some. The repertoire holds over a million clones, with 95% to 97% as singletons. Caucasian adults living in Nashville, Tennessee, provided all samples. The V and J genes are TRBV14 and TRBJ1-2; D not certain. The sequenced sample was naive CD4+ T cells sorted from blood. The subset is: CD45RA+ positively selected. The receptor was derived from a man in his thirties or forties in good health. The CDR3, as DNA: TGTGCCAGCAGCCAAGATCTAACGGTTGGCTACACCTTC. Its protein product is CASSQDLTVGYTF. Full variable domain (missing parts from reference TRBV14 and TRBJ1-2): EAGVTQFPSHSVIEKGQTVTLRCDPISGHDNLYWYRRVMGKEIKFLLHFVKESKQDESGMPNNRFLAERTGGTYSTLKVQPAELEDSGVYFCASSQDLTVGYTFGSGTRLTVV.